This T cell receptor (beta chain) stems from a study of OX40 agonist ivuxolimab in advanced cancers. Whole-study results and caveats: Averaging showed that CD8+ T cells had more expanded clones than CD4+ did. CD4+ and CD8+ blood T cells expanded clonally by week 6 at 0.1 to 3.0 mg/kg. Antigens targeted by the expanded peripheral T cells were not determined.

Germline-derived CDR1 and CDR2 are MNHEY and SVGAGI. V shed 0 bases, J shed 7 bases, and the junction held 3 bases outside the gene matches. This CDR3 spans 14 amino acids. Blood draws occurred at baseline, cycle 4 day 1, and cycle 7 day 1. In this sample, this clone turned up many times. Antigen specificity is unknown. Sequencing used immunoSEQ multiplex PCR; TCRdb keeps in-frame clones, though not all of them. This sample yields about 36,000 clones, of which about 80% are seen a single time; approximately 20% belongs to the top ten. The TCR originated in an adult with an advanced solid tumor such as melanoma, head and neck, liver or kidney cancer. This chain uses TRBV6-5 with TRBJ1-5; 7 nucleotides line up with TRBD1. The sequencing used CD4+ or CD8+ T cells sorted from blood, collected in a trial of the OX40 agonist ivuxolimab. CDR3 nucleotide sequence: TGTGCCAGCAGTTACTCCACAGGGGTGCAGCCCCAGCATTTT. It is translated as CASSYSTGVQPQHF.